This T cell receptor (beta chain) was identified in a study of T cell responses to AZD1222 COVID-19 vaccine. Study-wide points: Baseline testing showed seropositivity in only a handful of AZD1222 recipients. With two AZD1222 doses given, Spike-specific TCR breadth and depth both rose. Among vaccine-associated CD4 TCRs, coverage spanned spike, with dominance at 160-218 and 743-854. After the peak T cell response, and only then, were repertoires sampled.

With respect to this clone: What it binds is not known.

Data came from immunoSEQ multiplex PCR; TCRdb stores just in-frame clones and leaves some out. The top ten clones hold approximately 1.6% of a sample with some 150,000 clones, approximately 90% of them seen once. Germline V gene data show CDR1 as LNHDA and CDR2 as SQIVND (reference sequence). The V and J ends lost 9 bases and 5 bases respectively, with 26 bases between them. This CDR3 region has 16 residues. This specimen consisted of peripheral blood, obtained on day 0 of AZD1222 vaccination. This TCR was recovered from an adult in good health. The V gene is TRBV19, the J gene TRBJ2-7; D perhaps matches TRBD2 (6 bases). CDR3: CASRAGMAPGRNEQYF. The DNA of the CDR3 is TGTGCCAGCAGAGCCGGGATGGCCCCGGGGAGGAACGAGCAGTACTTC.